This T cell receptor beta chain was captured in a study of OX40 agonist ivuxolimab in advanced cancers. Study context: Patients were given ivuxolimab, an antibody that agonizes OX40 (CD134). Age averaged 60 years (range roughly 23 to 79), and 80% to 90% were male.

Sequencing was performed with immunoSEQ multiplex PCR; in TCRdb, only in-frame clones are kept and a portion is missing. In the table there are about 19,000 clones, 90% of which are singletons. Systemic immunosuppression or a history of autoimmune disease excluded patients. Germline CDR1 reads MGHRA; CDR2 reads YSYEKL. Unmatched junction bases numbered 3, after V lost 4 bases and J lost 4 bases. The CDR3 has 15 residues. Material: CD4+ or CD8+ T cells sorted from blood, obtained in a trial of the OX40 agonist ivuxolimab. The source is an adult with an advanced solid tumor such as melanoma, head and neck, liver or kidney cancer. V and J are TRBV4-1 and TRBJ2-2; TRBD1 aligns across 10 bases. The chain's CDR3 is CASSPGQGVTGELFF. The CDR3 DNA follows: TGCGCCAGCAGCCCAGGACAGGGGGTCACCGGGGAGCTGTTTTTT.